These 25 T cell receptor beta chains share one sample of origin, sequenced in a study of T cells after yellow fever vaccination. MiXCR was run by TCRdb on the 5' RACE reads, yielding one entry per CDR3 protein. The data show approximately 450,000 distinct CDR3 sequences, about 17% seen once. Sequencing was performed on PBMCs, taken before the yellow fever booster vaccination. These receptors were collected from a man aged 18 to 30 who received the YFV17D yellow fever vaccine.

The rearrangement links TRBV5-1 to TRBJ2-5, with D unresolved. Germline values: CDR1 SGHRS, CDR2 YFSETQ. The ends were cut back, 4 bases at V and 5 bases at J, with 18 bases in the middle. The CDR3 runs to 15 residues. CDR3 region: CASSPGSGSGETQYF. The CDR3 DNA reads as TGCGCCAGCAGCCCCGGATCCGGGTCTGGGGAGACCCAGTACTTC.

This clonotype has ten or more counts. This rearrangement joins TRBV6-2 or TRBV6-3 to TRBJ2-1; D is possibly TRBD1 (6 bases). CDR1 and CDR2 from the germline V gene are MNHEY and SVGEGT. The CDR3 contains 12 residues. V lost 1 base to trimming and J lost 10 bases, with 8 bases between them. CDR3 sequence: CASSYWTDEQFF. CDR3 bases: TGTGCCAGCAGTTACTGGACAGACGAGCAGTTCTTC.

CDR3 amino acids: CSVDLPEQFF. CDR3 nucleotides: TGCAGCGTTGATTTACCTGAGCAGTTCTTC. The V and J genes are TRBV29-1 and TRBJ2-1, with no clear D. The CDR3 is 10 amino acids. The V and J ends lost 3 bases and 9 bases respectively, with 6 bases between them. Germline assignment: CDR1 SQVTM and CDR2 ANQGSEA.

This clonotype was observed a handful of times. The V call is TRBV10-3, the J call TRBJ2-3; a possible D gene is TRBD1 (5 bases). Germline CDR1 is ENHRY and CDR2 is SYGVKD. CDR3 length: 14 amino acids. The V end lost 5 bases, the J end lost 13 bases, and 22 bases lay between the germline ends. As DNA, the CDR3 is TGTGCCATCAGTCAGCCCTGGACAATGGCGTGGAAGTATTTT. Residues: CAISQPWTMAWKYF.

The V gene is TRBV5-5, the J gene TRBJ2-7, with TRBD2 matching 11 bases. Germline CDR1 SGHKS, CDR2 YYEKEE (reference sequence). This CDR3 spans 14 amino acids. V shed 2 bases, J shed 6 bases, and the junction held 4 bases outside the gene matches. CDR3 nucleotide sequence: TGTGCCAGCAGCTTTCTAGCGGGGGGCTCCGAGCAGTACTTC. Protein product: CASSFLAGGSEQYF.

This chain uses TRBV5-1 with TRBJ1-1; 9 nucleotides line up with TRBD1. J lost 7 bases, V lost 4 bases, and 11 bases had no gene match. Germline-derived CDR1 and CDR2 are SGHRS and YFSETQ. CDR3 size: 15 residues. The CDR3 DNA reads TGCGCCAGCAGCCCGGGACAGGGCGTTGCCAATGAAGCTTTCTTT. Translated, it gives CASSPGQGVANEAFF.

This rearrangement joins TRBV6-1 to TRBJ1-2; TRBD1 matches at 8 bases. The germline V gene has CDR1 MNHNS and CDR2 SASEGT. Losses at the gene ends were 5 bases for V and 7 bases for J; bases not matched to a gene: 18. The CDR3 covers 17 residues. The CDR3 nucleotides read TGTGCCAGCAGTCAGATGACAGGGGCCGATCAAGTGGGTGGCTACACCTTC. Amino acid sequence: CASSQMTGADQVGGYTF.

This rearrangement joins TRBV7-9 to TRBJ2-3; TRBD1 agrees at 11 bases. V dropped 3 bases and J dropped 0; count of bases not matched to a gene: 11. CDR1 SEHNR and CDR2 FQNEAQ come from the germline V gene (reference sequence). The CDR3 runs 19 residues. The CDR3 reads CASSFISGQGGSSTDTQYF. DNA of the CDR3: TGTGCCAGCAGCTTTATCTCGGGACAGGGGGGATCTAGCACAGATACGCAGTATTTT.

There are many counts of this clonotype. This chain joins TRBV29-1 and TRBJ1-2; D is ambiguous. The V end lost 5 bases, the J end lost 5 bases, and 12 bases lay between the germline ends. The CDR3 totals 12 residues. CDR1 and CDR2 (germline): SQVTM, ANQGSEA. CDR3 bases: TGCAGCGTTAGGATGGGCGTATATGGCTACACCTTC. It translates to CSVRMGVYGYTF.

The J gene is TRBJ2-7, the V gene TRBV11-2, with 8 bases aligning to TRBD1. J was trimmed by 13 bases and V by 4 bases; bases with no gene match: 6. CDR1 is SGHAT and CDR2 is FQNNGV in the germline V gene. The CDR3 consists of 11 residues. CDR3 in amino acids: CASSWTGIHYF. The CDR3 DNA reads TGTGCCAGCAGCTGGACAGGGATCCACTACTTC.

This chain connects TRBV9 to TRBJ1-1, with 9 bases lining up with TRBD1. The CDR3 is 14 residues long. Germline assignment: CDR1 SGDLS and CDR2 YYNGEE. Trimming cost V 4 bases and J 3 bases; bases outside gene matches: 4. The CDR3 DNA sequence: TGTGCCAGCAGCTACGGACAGGGGCACACTGAAGCTTTCTTT. Its protein is CASSYGQGHTEAFF.

A few counts support this clonotype. The junction departs from the called germline gene at one end, perhaps through a read error. The V and J genes are TRBV7-7 and TRBJ2-5, with D possibly being TRBD1 or TRBD2 (6 bases each). The CDR3 has 15 residues. Germline CDR1 reads SSHAT; CDR2 reads FNYEAQ (reference sequence). The CDR3 coding sequence is TGTGCTAGCAGCTTACTGGGGGCGGGACAAGAGACCCAGTACTTC. Residues: CASSLLGAGQETQYF.

The table lists this clonotype with many counts. This sequence joins TRBV29-1 and TRBJ2-7; 12 nucleotides agree with TRBD1. The CDR3 is 12 residues long. Germline CDR1 reads SQVTM; CDR2 reads ANQGSEA. CDR3 sequence: CSAGTGGNEQYF. The CDR3 DNA sequence: TGCAGTGCCGGGACAGGGGGCAACGAGCAGTACTTC.

This clonotype was seen a few times. The chain carries TRBV6-1 and TRBJ2-3, with 10 bases aligning to TRBD1. The CDR3 length is 15 residues. Germline CDR1 reads MNHNS; CDR2 reads SASEGT. V lost 8 bases to trimming and J lost 4 bases; unmatched junction nucleotides: 9. In DNA, the CDR3 is TGTGCCAGCGAGCCGGGACAGGGGTGGTCAGATACGCAGTATTTT. As protein: CASEPGQGWSDTQYF.

This chain connects TRBV6-4 to TRBJ2-1; TRBD1 agrees at 12 bases. Losses at the gene ends were 3 bases for V and 7 bases for J; bases not matched to a gene: 4. Per germline, CDR1 MRHNA and CDR2 SNTAGT. This CDR3 has 15 amino acids. The CDR3 DNA reads TGTGCCAGCAGTGAAGCGGGACAGGGGGCTAATGAGCAGTTCTTC. Protein product: CASSEAGQGANEQFF.

This clonotype has just a few counts. The V and J genes are TRBV2 and TRBJ1-1; 10 nucleotides match TRBD1. CDR3 length: 14 amino acids. CDR1 is SNHLY, CDR2 FYNNEI, per germline. V shed 7 bases, J shed 5 bases, and the junction held 7 bases outside the gene matches. CDR3 DNA: TGTGCCAGCACCTCCGGGACAGGGGTAACTGAAGCTTTCTTT. Translating it yields CASTSGTGVTEAFF.

This clonotype was counted only a few times. This chain links TRBV20-1 with TRBJ2-5; 7 nucleotides match TRBD2. V trimming: 0 bases; J trimming: 5 bases; junction bases outside the gene matches: 9. The germline CDR1 and CDR2 sequences are DFQATT and SNEGSKA (reference sequence). The length of the CDR3 is 15 residues. The CDR3 DNA sequence: TGCAGTGCTAGAGATTCTAGGACTAGTAAGGAGACCCAGTACTTC. Residues: CSARDSRTSKETQYF.

The table lists this clonotype with a few counts. CDR3 DNA sequence: TGCAGTGCTCGGAACCTTCGCAGGGGGGATACGCAGTACTTC. This encodes CSARNLRRGDTQYF. The rearrangement joins TRBV20-1 to TRBJ2-7, with TRBD1 as a possible D gene (7 bases). CDR1 DFQATT and CDR2 SNEGSKA come from the germline V gene (reference sequence). The germline V and J ends were trimmed by 5 bases and 9 bases, with 23 bases remaining between them. CDR3 length: 14 residues.

A few counts support this clonotype. The gene calls are TRBV7-3 and TRBJ1-1, with TRBD1 matching over 7 bases. The CDR3 has 14 amino acids. The ends lost 4 bases at V and 4 bases at J; junction bases unmatched: 6. Germline V gives CDR1 SGHTA, CDR2 FQGTGA. CDR3 coding DNA: TGTGCCAGCAGCTCAGGGGGTACGGGCACTGAAGCTTTCTTT. Amino acids: CASSSGGTGTEAFF.

This clonotype has at least ten counts. V is TRBV5-1 and J is TRBJ1-5; possible D gene TRBD1, 6 bases. The CDR3 has 14 amino acids. Germline V gene lookup returns CDR1 SGHRS and CDR2 YFSETQ. Trimming cost V 4 bases and J 7 bases, with 15 bases left between them. CDR3 in amino acids: CASSPGGGNQPQHF. The CDR3 region has the DNA TGCGCCAGCAGCCCGGGAGGGGGTAACCAGCCCCAGCATTTT.

V and J are TRBV20-1 and TRBJ2-3; D may be TRBD2 (8 bases). The V gene lost 3 bases and the J gene lost 2 bases, with 21 bases spanning the gap. In germline, CDR1 is DFQATT, CDR2 SNEGSKA (reference sequence). CDR3 length: 17 amino acids. The CDR3 is CSASSGVWEGATDTQYF. In DNA, the CDR3 is TGCAGTGCTAGTAGCGGGGTGTGGGAGGGGGCCACAGATACGCAGTATTTT.

This clonotype came up a few times. The chain is built from TRBV10-3 and TRBJ2-2; a possible D gene is TRBD2 (7 bases). The CDR3 consists of 15 residues. Trimming took 7 bases from V and 2 from J, leaving 14 bases between them. Germline V lookup: CDR1 ENHRY, CDR2 SYGVKD. CDR3 coding DNA: TGTGCCATCAAAGGGGGGGCCGGTAACACCGGGGAGCTGTTTTTT. This translates into CAIKGGAGNTGELFF.

This clonotype was detected only a few times. This chain joins TRBV6-2 or TRBV6-3 and TRBJ1-1; D gene uncertain. Trimming removed 2 bases at V and 7 bases at J, with 17 bases between. Germline assignment: CDR1 MNHEY and CDR2 SVGEGT. The CDR3 is 15 amino acids. The DNA for the CDR3 is TGTGCCAGCAGTTACACCCGATTGTCACGGGGTGAAGCTTTCTTT. Protein: CASSYTRLSRGEAFF.

The chain employs TRBV7-2 and TRBJ1-1, with D hard to call. Germline-derived CDR1 and CDR2 are SGHTA and FQGNSA. V was pared by 5 bases and J by 3 bases, with 10 bases between. This CDR3 has 13 amino acids. The CDR3 DNA follows: TGTGCCAGCAGCCCCCCATGGGACACTGAAGCTTTCTTT. Amino acids: CASSPPWDTEAFF.

This chain joins TRBV10-3 and TRBJ2-1; 14 nucleotides match TRBD2. Germline lookup yields CDR1 ENHRY and CDR2 SYGVKD. The CDR3 sequence is 19 residues long. V was pared by 4 bases and J by 0 bases, with 8 bases of the junction left unmatched. The chain's CDR3 is CAISAGLAGGGSSYNEQFF. In DNA form, the CDR3 reads TGTGCCATCAGTGCAGGACTAGCGGGGGGCGGTAGCTCCTACAATGAGCAGTTCTTC.